The 5 T cell receptor beta chains below were found in one sample sequenced in a study of T cells after yellow fever vaccination. TCRdb redid the calling of the 5' RACE reads with MiXCR, one entry per CDR3 protein. The sample has some 600,000 distinct CDR3 sequences, over 9% seen once; the top ten hold more than 12%. Sequencing was performed on PBMCs, taken on the day of the yellow fever booster vaccination. Receptor source: a man under 40 who received the YFV17D yellow fever vaccine.

The chain recombines TRBV11-2 with TRBJ2-1; the D gene is possibly TRBD2 (5 bases). Trimming pared 1 base from V and 7 bases from J, leaving 11 bases between. The length of the CDR3 is 14 residues. Germline values: CDR1 SGHAT, CDR2 FQNNGV. The chain's CDR3 is CASSLGVARNEQFF. The CDR3 nucleotides read TGTGCCAGCAGCTTAGGTGTAGCGAGGAATGAGCAGTTCTTC. Supplemented by reference TRBV11-2 and TRBJ2-1, the full variable domain reads EAGVAQSPRYKIIEKRQSVAFWCNPISGHATLYWYQQILGQGPKLLIQFQNNGVVDDSQLPKDRFSAERLKGVDSTLKIQPAKLEDSAVYLCASSLGVARNEQFFGPGTRLTVL.

CDR3 residues: CASSQDLRGLSEKLFF. CDR3 DNA: TGTGCCAGCAGCCAAGATCTGCGCGGGCTCAGTGAAAAACTGTTTTTT. The gene calls are TRBV14 and TRBJ1-4; D ambiguous. The germline gives CDR1 SGHDN, CDR2 FVKESK. This CDR3 comprises 16 residues. Trimming shortened V by 0 bases and J by 7 bases, and 15 bases separated the two germline ends. The variable domain in full, completed from reference TRBV14 and TRBJ1-4, reads EAGVTQFPSHSVIEKGQTVTLRCDPISGHDNLYWYRRVMGKEIKFLLHFVKESKQDESGMPNNRFLAERTGGTYSTLKVQPAELEDSGVYFCASSQDLRGLSEKLFFGSGTQLSVL.

This clonotype was picked up a small number of times. The V call is TRBV5-1, the J call TRBJ1-4, with TRBD1 matching over 12 bases. Germline CDR1 is SGHRS and CDR2 is YFSETQ. V lost 4 bases and J lost 0; bases outside the gene matches: 7. The CDR3 covers 18 residues. The chain's CDR3 is CASSNRDRGLATNEKLFF. The CDR3 coding sequence is TGCGCCAGCAGCAACCGGGACAGGGGGCTTGCAACTAATGAAAAACTGTTTTTT.

V is TRBV5-4 and J is TRBJ2-1, with TRBD2 matching over 8 bases. The CDR3 is 15 residues long. The V gene end was trimmed by 0 bases and the J gene end by 12 bases; junction bases not matched to a gene: 11. Germline CDR1 and CDR2: SGHNT and YYREEE (reference sequence). CDR3 nucleotides: TGTGCCAGCAGCTTGGTTAGCGGGGCCGGAGGGATGCAGTTCTTC. As protein: CASSLVSGAGGMQFF. Full variable domain (outside the CDR3, taken from reference TRBV5-4 and TRBJ2-1): ETGVTQSPTHLIKTRGQQVTLRCSSQSGHNTVSWYQQALGQGPQFIFQYYREEENGRGNFPPRFSGLQFPNYSSELNVNALELDDSALYLCASSLVSGAGGMQFFGPGTRLTVL.

Remarks on this clonotype: The final CDR3 position lacks the conserved phenylalanine or tryptophan, pointing to a likely read error. The chain recombines TRBV3-1 with TRBJ2-5, with no clear D. The CDR3 totals 17 residues. Trimming removed 1 base at V and 7 bases at J, with 22 bases between. CDR1 is LGHDT, CDR2 YNNKEL, per germline (reference sequence). CDR3 amino acids: CASSQGSHPVGIGTQYY. The CDR3, as DNA: TGTGCCAGCAGCCAAGGCTCCCACCCCGTGGGGATCGGGACCCAGTACTAC.